A selection of T cell receptor beta chains follows, all from one sample in a study of control samples from healthy donors and cancer patients. This table comes from immunoSEQ multiplex PCR, and its TCRdb copy is limited to in-frame clones, with some not included. The data contain about 89,000 clones, 70% to 90% of them singletons. The sequenced sample was blood. The receptors originated from a woman in her thirties or forties in good health. Each CDR3 is given with its conserved first and last residue. D genes are given only for firm matches. The size of a clone is reported for some rows only, either as once, few or many, or as a class for expanded clones.

J	V	size	D	DNA	CDR3
TRBJ2-3	TRBV6-5	-	-	TGTGCCAGCAGTCGGGACCCGGGGGGCACAGATACGCAGTATTTT	CASSRDPGGTDTQYF
TRBJ1-2	TRBV7-2	-	-	TGTGCCAGCAGCCACCCCGGGAAAAACTATGGCTACACCTTC	CASSHPGKNYGYTF
TRBJ2-7	TRBV10-3	-	-	TGTGCCATCAGGGGGGCCCACGAGCAGTACTTC	CAIRGAHEQYF
TRBJ2-3	TRBV7-2	-	-	TGTGCCAGCAGCTTACTTGGGGGGGGCATAGTGGATACGCAGTATTTT	CASSLLGGGIVDTQYF
TRBJ1-1	TRBV7-2	-	-	TGTGCCAGCAGCTCGCAGGGGATCGTGAACACTGAAGCTTTCTTT	CASSSQGIVNTEAFF
TRBJ2-3	TRBV4-3	once	TRBD2	TGCGCCAGCAGCCAAGGGGCAGCGGGGGGCACAGATACGCAGTATTTT	CASSQGAAGGTDTQYF
TRBJ1-2	TRBV7-2	-	-	TGTGCCAGCAGCCAGGAGACAGCCTTAGCTAACTATGGCTACACCTTC	CASSQETALANYGYTF
TRBJ1-4	TRBV6-5	-	TRBD1	TGTGCCAGCAGTAGACAGGGGATGCAGGATGAAAAACTGTTTTTT	CASSRQGMQDEKLFF
TRBJ1-3	TRBV6-5	-	-	TGTGCCAGCTTCAGCTCTGGAAACACCATATATTTT	CASFSSGNTIYF
TRBJ2-1	TRBV6-5	-	TRBD2	TGTGCCAGCAGCGCGGGGGTTGCAAATGAGCAGTTCTTC	CASSAGVANEQFF
TRBJ1-2	TRBV24-1	-	-	TGTGCCACCCAATCGCGAGGGGAGGAGGGCTATGGCTACACCTTC	CATQSRGEEGYGYTF
TRBJ2-5	TRBV7-2	-	-	TGTGCCAGCAGCTTATTGGCGGAGACCCAGTACTTC	CASSLLAETQYF
TRBJ2-3	TRBV19	-	-	TGTGCCAGTAGTTTGGGGGCCAGCACAGATACGCAGTATTTT	CASSLGASTDTQYF